Here is one TCR beta chain with its context. This clonotype was recorded at least ten times. The target of this receptor is not known. Base qualities are not provided; no much larger clone lies one nucleotide away. The CDR1 and CDR2 encoded by the germline V gene are MGHRA and YSYEKL. Counted from cysteine to phenylalanine, this CDR3 has 16 amino acids. Of all the DNA, just the CDR3 is kept, 48 bases in frame from base 1. V loses 1 base, J loses 5 bases, and the germline ends lie 15 bases apart. Stable Graves' hyperthyroidism was defined as the absence of progression to ophthalmopathy over 18 months of follow-up. Hyperthyroidism patients were newly diagnosed, had a disease duration of under 2 months, and were aged 18 to 65 years. Any patient with an uncontrolled infection, another autoimmune disease, pregnancy or lactation was excluded. Diagnoses were based on clinical symptoms, serum thyroxine and TRAb, thyroid ultrasound and orbital computed tomography. PBMCs were isolated from about 9.2 ml of fresh peripheral blood by Ficoll-Paque density gradient centrifugation. Trizol reagent was used to extract total RNA, and RNA quality was then checked on an Agilent 2100 Bioanalyzer.

This record belongs to a study of T cells in Graves' hyperthyroidism and ophthalmopathy (dated by TCRdb to the late 2010s). Regarding the complete study: Peripheral blood samples were taken at the time of initial diagnosis, prior to any treatment. The paper describes TCR Vbeta CDR3 sequencing of some 130 peripheral blood samples, made up of 43 ophthalmopathy patients, roughly 75 hyperthyroidism patients and 17 progressor patients. An independent validation cohort of under 20 hyperthyroidism patients and 17 patients who later progressed to ophthalmopathy tested prospective prediction of ophthalmopathy. Thyroid tissue and blood T-cell repertoires from about six Graves' hyperthyroidism patients were also compared in the study. Following sampling, methimazole starting at 30 mg daily was given to hyperthyroidism patients, and high-dose intravenous methylprednisolone was given to ophthalmopathy patients. To identify distinguishing TCR V-J signatures, a discovery cohort of 95 to 100 patients was used, comprising 43 with Graves' ophthalmopathy and under 60 with stable Graves' hyperthyroidism. For training and testing, the 100 or so patients in the discovery cohort were randomly divided in a 7:3 ratio. The research as a whole found: During validation, the model predicted progression to ophthalmopathy a median of about 6.5 months ahead of onset, with almost 71% sensitivity and roughly 72% specificity. No statistical method was used to fix the sample size in advance, and group allocation was not hidden from the investigators. A model built on a 13 V-J signature distinguished ophthalmopathy from stable hyperthyroidism, reaching roughly 88% sensitivity and 81.08% specificity in cross-validation and 80%/75% in testing. Most expanded thyroid clonotypes (frequency above 0.001) were also found in blood, which suggests that blood repertoires may mirror thyroid immune responses.

The TCR beta CDR3 regions were amplified from RNA transcripts. For the first round of RT-PCR on the TCR CDR3, the HTBI primer set was used together with the Qiagen OneStep RT-PCR kit. A second multiplex PCR round built the libraries, followed by size selection and purification. Sequencing of the libraries was done on an Illumina HiSeq2000 using paired-end 100 bp reads. Regarding the original processing steps: Raw data were processed with SOAPnuke, discarding reads with adapters, uncalled bases, mean Phred below 15, or no exact constant-primer or identifier match. High-quality paired reads were merged with COPE v1.2.5, and unique nucleotide sequences were defined as clonotypes. MiTCR v1.1 was used to align clonotypes to the IMGT TRBV, TRBD and TRBJ reference segments. Only V-J combinations with frequency above 0.0001, covering about 99% of repertoires, were analysed. A TCS score was defined as the ratio of F50 (clonal expansion) to E x V (chaos), with BLOSUM62-based TCRdist applied between CDR3 peptides within each V-J. Welch's t-statistics and random forest reduced around 520 V-J features to roughly 13, which were used in a naive Bayes classifier (R e1071). TCRdb handled the public reads itself, with Q25 trimming in fastp and clone calling in MiXCR, and kept productive beta chains. CDR3 protein sequences are deduplicated, and each keeps its most common genes and DNA. The V and J calls shown here were made by TCRdb, not taken from the authors' results. The sample table holds 300,000 to 400,000 distinct CDR3 sequences, of which over 10% were seen once. The top ten constitute around a tenth of the sample.

This TCR derives from a woman aged 18-29 years with Graves' hyperthyroidism. In this chain, TRBV4-1 is recombined with TRBJ1-5; TRBD1 is possibly the D segment (6 matching bases). Sequencing used blood. The sequenced DNA: TGCGCCAGCAGCCAAGGCACTTCAGGGGTGCATCAGCCCCAGCATTTT. Translated, this gives CASSQGTSGVHQPQHF.